Presented here are 17 T cell receptor beta chains from one specimen sequenced in a study of T cells after yellow fever vaccination. TCRdb recomputed calls from the 5' RACE reads with MiXCR, one row per CDR3 protein. The top ten hold around 19% of the sample, which has about 260,000 distinct CDR3 sequences, roughly 3.5% seen once. The sequenced sample was PBMCs, obtained 15 days after the yellow fever booster vaccination. These receptor sequences come from a man younger than 30 who received the YFV17D yellow fever vaccine.

This clonotype was counted ten times or more. The chain links TRBV27 to TRBJ2-1, with TRBD1 matching 7 bases. The germline gives CDR1 MNHEY, CDR2 SMNVEV (reference sequence). CDR3 length: 16 residues. V lost 5 bases and J lost 4; bases outside the gene matches: 11. The CDR3: CASSPPRQGVYNEQFF. As DNA, the CDR3 is TGTGCCAGCAGTCCCCCCCGACAGGGTGTGTACAATGAGCAGTTCTTC.

This clonotype has ten or more counts. This rearrangement joins TRBV5-1 to TRBJ2-1, with D unclear. V was pared by 0 bases and J by 8 bases, with 12 bases between. CDR3 size: 14 residues. CDR1 and CDR2 from the germline V gene are SGHRS and YFSETQ. CDR3 sequence reads: CASSLDTGSDEQFF. The CDR3 DNA is TGCGCCAGCAGCTTGGACACCGGATCGGATGAGCAGTTCTTC. Full variable domain (outside the CDR3, taken from reference TRBV5-1 and TRBJ2-1): KAGVTQTPRYLIKTRGQQVTLSCSPISGHRSVSWYQQTPGQGLQFLFEYFSETQRNKGNFPGRFSGRQFSNSRSEMNVSTLELGDSALYLCASSLDTGSDEQFFGPGTRLTVL.

This clonotype was detected many times. The gene calls are TRBV18 and TRBJ2-7; possibly TRBD1 for D (6 bases). Germline assignment: CDR1 KGHSH and CDR2 LQKENI. The CDR3 is made up of 13 amino acids. V was clipped by 6 bases and J by 2 bases, with 11 bases between them. For the CDR3, the DNA is TGTGCCAGCTCCTCCGGGACAACCTACGAGCAGTACTTC. It is translated as CASSSGTTYEQYF.

This clonotype was seen repeatedly, ten times or more. This chain joins TRBV5-4 and TRBJ2-3; TRBD1 agrees at 8 bases. This CDR3 has 16 residues. The J segment lost 1 base and the V segment lost 3 bases, leaving 7 bases of the junction unmatched. The V gene's germline CDR1 is SGHNT and CDR2 YYREEE (reference sequence). The CDR3 protein is CASSSRTGWGTDTQYF. CDR3 DNA sequence: TGTGCCAGCAGCTCTCGGACAGGGTGGGGCACAGATACGCAGTATTTT.

The table lists this clonotype with many counts. The CDR3 region has the DNA TGCGCCAGCAGCGTTGGCGGGGGCGAGGAGACCCAGTACTTC. The encoded protein is CASSVGGGEETQYF. The chain recombines TRBV5-1 with TRBJ2-5; D is possibly TRBD2 (7 bases). Trimming cost V 4 bases and J 5 bases, with 15 bases left between them. The germline gives CDR1 SGHRS, CDR2 YFSETQ. CDR3 length: 14 residues.

This clonotype has a count of ten or more. This rearrangement joins TRBV5-1 to TRBJ1-6; TRBD1 matches at 7 bases. V dropped 4 bases and J dropped 10; count of bases not matched to a gene: 8. CDR1 is SGHRS, CDR2 YFSETQ, per germline. The CDR3 runs to 14 residues. CDR3: CASSLGQDNSPLHF. In DNA form, the CDR3 reads TGCGCCAGCAGCCTTGGACAGGACAACTCACCCCTCCACTTT.

This clonotype showed up many times. CDR3 sequence reads: CASSPPRTETQYF. CDR3 nucleotide sequence: TGTGCCAGCAGCCCGCCTAGAACGGAGACCCAGTACTTC. The J gene is TRBJ2-5, the V gene TRBV7-9; D is unresolved. V lost 5 bases to trimming and J lost 5 bases, with 12 bases between them. Looked up from germline, CDR1 is SEHNR and CDR2 is FQNEAQ (reference sequence). The CDR3 runs to 13 residues.

This clonotype was seen ten or more times. V gene TRBV5-1 combines with J gene TRBJ1-4; D gene ambiguous. This CDR3 is built from 14 residues. V was clipped by 4 bases and J by 3 bases, with 10 bases between them. Germline lookup yields CDR1 SGHRS and CDR2 YFSETQ. The CDR3, as DNA: TGCGCCAGCAGCCTTGGTCCTTCTAATGAAAAACTGTTTTTT. It encodes CASSLGPSNEKLFF.

This clonotype has at least ten counts. The chain combines TRBV11-2 with TRBJ2-2; 10 nucleotides match TRBD1. The CDR3 extends over 15 amino acids. The germline V gene has CDR1 SGHAT and CDR2 FQNNGV. The V segment lost 3 bases and the J segment 6 bases; nucleotides outside the gene matches: 4. CDR3 sequence reads: CASSLGTGAAGELFF. The CDR3 DNA reads as TGTGCCAGCAGCTTGGGGACAGGGGCAGCCGGGGAGCTGTTTTTT.

This clonotype appeared many times. The gene calls are TRBV5-6 and TRBJ2-3; no definite D call. This CDR3 is 16 amino acids long. The germline CDR1 and CDR2 sequences are SGHDT and YYEEEE. V was pared by 1 base and J by 2 bases, with 14 bases between. The CDR3 loop is CASSLWGRFNTDTQYF. Written as DNA, the CDR3 is TGTGCCAGCAGCTTGTGGGGAAGGTTTAACACAGATACGCAGTATTTT.

This clonotype was found many times. The chain combines TRBV6-2 or TRBV6-3 with TRBJ1-5; no clear D. Trimming shortened V by 5 bases and J by 2 bases, and 19 bases separated the two germline ends. This CDR3 has 17 amino acids. Germline CDR1 MNHEY, CDR2 SVGEGT. CDR3 nucleotide sequence: TGTGCCAGCAGTCTTCGGACGCTCTCCGGAGGCAATCAGCCCCAGCATTTT. Translated: CASSLRTLSGGNQPQHF.

This clonotype has just a few counts. V usage is TRBV4-2 and J usage is TRBJ2-1; 9 bases match TRBD1. V lost 1 base, J lost 7 bases, and 8 bases stayed unmatched. The CDR3 length is 16 residues. Germline assignment: CDR1 LGHNA and CDR2 YNFKEQ. The CDR3: CASSQAPGQGSNEQFF. DNA for the CDR3: TGTGCCAGCAGCCAAGCACCGGGACAGGGATCTAATGAGCAGTTCTTC.

This clonotype was seen repeatedly, ten times or more. This chain connects TRBV27 to TRBJ1-5; 8 bases are shared with TRBD1. The CDR3 has 14 amino acids. Per germline, CDR1 MNHEY and CDR2 SMNVEV (reference sequence). V dropped 2 bases and J dropped 7; count of bases not matched to a gene: 4. The CDR3 sequence is CASSLTGGYQPQHF. As DNA, the CDR3 is TGTGCCAGCAGTTTAACAGGGGGATACCAGCCCCAGCATTTT.

This clonotype showed up many times. The chain has TRBV7-2 and TRBJ1-6, with 9 bases fitting TRBD1. The germline V gene has CDR1 SGHTA and CDR2 FQGNSA. CDR3 length: 14 amino acids. Unmatched junction bases numbered 2, after V lost 4 bases and J lost 7 bases. DNA for the CDR3: TGTGCCAGCAGCTCGACAGGGGGAAATTCACCCCTCCACTTT. Translating it yields CASSSTGGNSPLHF.

In this sample, this clonotype turned up many times. The rearrangement joins TRBV12-3 or TRBV12-4 to TRBJ2-5; tentatively, D is TRBD1 (7 bases). The length of the CDR3 is 14 residues. V lost 5 bases and J 2 bases, leaving 12 bases between the germline ends. In nucleotides, the CDR3 is TGTGCCAGCAGTCCGCAGGGGGGTCAAGAGACCCAGTACTTC. Translated: CASSPQGGQETQYF.

This clonotype has ten or more counts. The V call is TRBV9, the J call TRBJ2-1; 11 positions agree with TRBD2. The germline gives CDR1 SGDLS, CDR2 YYNGEE. The length of the CDR3 is 17 residues. Losses at the gene ends were 3 bases for V and 9 bases for J; bases not matched to a gene: 14. CDR3 sequence (DNA): TGTGCCAGCAGCGAGGCGCTCCTTAGCGGGGGGGCCGGTGAGCAGTTCTTC. Translating gives CASSEALLSGGAGEQFF. The complete variable domain, with remaining parts taken from reference TRBV9 and TRBJ2-1, reads DSGVTQTPKHLITATGQRVTLRCSPRSGDLSVYWYQQSLDQGLQFLIQYYNGEERAKGNILERFSAQQFPDLHSELNLSSLELGDSALYFCASSEALLSGGAGEQFFGPGTRLTVL.

This clonotype was counted ten times or more. This chain joins TRBV6-1 and TRBJ2-3; 9 bases are shared with TRBD2. Losses at the gene ends were 5 bases for V and 5 bases for J; bases not matched to a gene: 8. Germline CDR1 reads MNHNS; CDR2 reads SASEGT. The CDR3 loop spans 15 amino acids. The CDR3 sequence: CASSLLAGRGDTQYF. The CDR3 DNA sequence: TGTGCCAGCAGTCTTCTAGCGGGGCGAGGAGATACGCAGTATTTT.